The 17 T cell receptor beta chains given below trace back to one sample, sequenced in a study of early T cells in non-severe SARS-CoV-2 infection. TCRdb reanalysed the 5' RACE reads using MiXCR and keeps one entry per CDR3 protein. The sample has thousands of distinct CDR3 sequences; about 5% are singletons. Sample: whole blood. Source of these receptors: an adult who was a healthcare worker with PCR-confirmed SARS-CoV-2 infection or an uninfected control (not recorded which).

This clonotype qualifies as medium-sized (0.01 to 0.1%). The rearrangement joins TRBV29-1 to TRBJ2-1; 9 nucleotides agree with TRBD2. This CDR3 has 13 residues. J was trimmed by 7 bases and V by 8 bases; bases with no gene match: 9. Looked up from germline, CDR1 is SQVTM and CDR2 is ANQGSEA. The CDR3 sequence is CSRASGRRNEQFF. CDR3 bases: TGCAGCCGCGCCAGCGGGAGGAGGAATGAGCAGTTCTTC.

This clonotype appeared many times. This chain links TRBV18 with TRBJ1-1; no reliable D call. V was pared by 0 bases and J by 10 bases, with 18 bases between. Germline-derived CDR1 and CDR2 are KGHSH and LQKENI. The CDR3 is 15 amino acids. The CDR3 region is CASSPPSTARAGAFF. The DNA of the CDR3 is TGTGCCAGCTCACCACCATCCACAGCGCGGGCTGGAGCTTTCTTT.

This clonotype was detected ten times or more. V gene TRBV9 combines with J gene TRBJ2-3, with D unresolved. This CDR3 region has 14 residues. Germline loops: CDR1 SGDLS, CDR2 YYNGEE. Trimming cost V 3 bases and J 0 bases, with 8 bases left between them. The CDR3 loop reads CASSGATSTDTQYF. CDR3 sequence (DNA): TGTGCCAGCAGCGGAGCGACTAGCACAGATACGCAGTATTTT.

This clonotype occurred many times. V usage is TRBV30 and J usage is TRBJ1-1; D might be TRBD1 (6 bases). The CDR3 is 13 amino acids. V lost 5 bases, J lost 4 bases, and 14 bases lay in between. Germline CDR1 reads GTSNPN; CDR2 reads SVGIG (reference sequence). CDR3 protein: CAWDHTQGTEAFF. DNA for the CDR3: TGTGCCTGGGACCATACACAGGGCACTGAAGCTTTCTTT. The entire variable domain, with the rest obtained from reference TRBV30 and TRBJ1-1, is as follows: SQTIHQWPATLVQPVGSPLSLECTVEGTSNPNLYWYRQAAGRGLQLLFYSVGIGQISSEVPQNLSASRPQDRQFILSSKKLLLSDSGFYLCAWDHTQGTEAFFGQGTRLTVV.

In this sample, this clonotype is medium-sized. The chain recombines TRBV6-5 with TRBJ1-2; TRBD1 might be the D (5 bases). The germline CDR1 and CDR2 sequences are MNHEY and SVGAGI. Deletions cut 5 bases from V and 7 bases from J, with 14 bases between. This CDR3 has 13 amino acids. The CDR3 reads CASSRSTASGYTF. The CDR3 bases are TGTGCCAGCAGTCGTTCGACAGCCAGTGGCTACACCTTC.

This clonotype is medium-sized. V gene TRBV28 combines with J gene TRBJ1-5, with 7 bases fitting TRBD1. The CDR3 is made up of 16 amino acids. Germline CDR1 and CDR2: MDHEN and SYDVKM. J was trimmed by 4 bases and V by 3 bases; bases with no gene match: 9. CDR3 nucleotide sequence: TGTGCCAGCAGTTTGCTTTTACAGGGGAGGAATCAGCCCCAGCATTTT. Amino acids: CASSLLLQGRNQPQHF.

Within the sample, this clonotype is medium-sized. CDR3 bases: TGTGCCAGCAGCTTCGAGGACACAGATACGCAGTATTTT. It translates to CASSFEDTDTQYF. J is TRBJ2-3 and V is TRBV5-6; D is unclear. CDR3 length equals 13 residues. V lost 2 bases and J lost 2, with 6 bases in between. Germline V gene data show CDR1 as SGHDT and CDR2 as YYEEEE.

By share, this clonotype ranks as medium-sized. The J gene is TRBJ2-1, the V gene TRBV7-2; D not resolved. Trimming removed 9 bases from V and 0 bases from J, with 12 bases in between. Per the germline V gene, CDR1 is SGHTA and CDR2 is FQGNSA. CDR3 size: 14 residues. CDR3 DNA: TGTGCCAGTCGACTTCAGAGCTCCTACAATGAGCAGTTCTTC. Translation gives CASRLQSSYNEQFF.

The rearrangement uses TRBV6-5 and TRBJ1-1, with 7 positions matching TRBD1. Germline trimming cut 6 bases from V and 9 bases from J; bases unmatched to any gene: 13. Germline V gives CDR1 MNHEY, CDR2 SVGAGI. The CDR3 totals 14 residues. The DNA of the CDR3 is TGTGCCAGCAGCCCTCCCCGACAGGGTAATAAAGCTTTCTTT. Translating it yields CASSPPRQGNKAFF.

This clonotype appeared many times. The chain recombines TRBV19 with TRBJ1-1; perhaps TRBD1 as D (6 bases). The CDR3 has 12 amino acids. The germline V gene encodes CDR1 LNHDA and CDR2 SQIVND (reference sequence). Trimming stripped 5 bases from V and 8 bases from J, with 12 bases between. CDR3 amino acids: CASSYPGQEAFF. CDR3 nucleotides: TGTGCCAGTAGTTATCCGGGACAAGAAGCTTTCTTT.

This clonotype came up many times. The chain joins TRBV2 to TRBJ2-2; D gene unclear. The CDR3 is 12 residues long. Trimming removed 7 bases at V and 3 bases at J, with 6 bases between. Germline V CDR1 and CDR2: SNHLY, FYNNEI. This CDR3 reads CASTKYTGELFF. In DNA, the CDR3 is TGTGCCAGCACCAAGTACACCGGGGAGCTGTTTTTT.

This clonotype was detected ten times or more. This chain connects TRBV20-1 to TRBJ2-5; TRBD2 aligns across 11 bases. This CDR3 contains 15 residues. In germline, CDR1 is DFQATT, CDR2 SNEGSKA (reference sequence). Losses at the gene ends were 5 bases for V and 2 bases for J; bases not matched to a gene: 7. In DNA, the CDR3 is TGCAGTGCTCGCCCGACTAGCGGGGAACAAGAGACCCAGTACTTC. Translating gives CSARPTSGEQETQYF.

By its share, this clonotype is medium-sized. The V call is TRBV5-1, the J call TRBJ1-1; TRBD1 is a possible D gene (5 bases). V lost 0 bases, J lost 0 bases, and 12 bases lay in between. CDR3 length: 16 amino acids. Per germline, CDR1 SGHRS and CDR2 YFSETQ. The CDR3 DNA follows: TGCGCCAGCAGCTTGGCCGGACAAACCTTGAACACTGAAGCTTTCTTT. It translates to CASSLAGQTLNTEAFF.

By its share, this clonotype is medium-sized. The CDR3 sequence: CAISEGQGMNTEAFF. The DNA of the CDR3 is TGTGCCATCAGTGAGGGACAGGGCATGAACACTGAAGCTTTCTTT. The chain joins TRBV10-3 to TRBJ1-1; 8 positions match TRBD1. The CDR3 is made up of 15 amino acids. CDR1 and CDR2 from the germline V gene are ENHRY and SYGVKD. With V trimmed by 2 bases and J by 0 bases, 2 bases remained unmatched.

In its sample, this clonotype was seen many times. Here the CDR3 DNA reads TGTGCCAGCTCACCGTCCCGGGACTATCTCGTTGGGCAAGAGACCCAGTACTTC. It translates to CASSPSRDYLVGQETQYF. This rearrangement joins TRBV18 to TRBJ2-5; 7 positions match TRBD2. V lost 3 bases to trimming and J lost 2 bases; unmatched junction nucleotides: 15. The length of the CDR3 is 18 residues. Germline CDR1 is KGHSH and CDR2 is LQKENI. The full variable domain, with the rest looked up from reference TRBV18 and TRBJ2-5, is NAGVMQNPRHLVRRRGQEARLRCSPMKGHSHVYWYRQLPEEGLKFMVYLQKENIIDESGMPKERFSAEFPKEGPSILRIQQVVRGDSAAYFCASSPSRDYLVGQETQYFGPGTRLLVL.

This clonotype is labeled as medium-sized. The V call is TRBV4-3, the J call TRBJ2-1; D remains unclear. In germline, CDR1 is LGHNA, CDR2 YSLEER. V lost 4 bases and J lost 0, with 4 bases in between. The CDR3 has 13 amino acids. CDR3 nucleotide sequence: TGCGCCAGCAGCCTAAGCTCCTACAATGAGCAGTTCTTC. This codes for CASSLSSYNEQFF.

Many counts were recorded for this clonotype. The V call is TRBV7-9, the J call TRBJ2-2; 7 bases fit TRBD2. CDR1 and CDR2 from the germline V gene are SEHNR and FQNEAQ (reference sequence). The CDR3 runs to 16 residues. With 5 bases clipped from V and 5 bases from J, the junction kept 11 bases outside the gene matches. In DNA, the CDR3 is TGTGCCAGCAGCCAGGCTGCGGGAGTGAGTACCGGGGAGCTGTTTTTT. Residues: CASSQAAGVSTGELFF.